Listed here are 3 T cell receptor beta chains from one sample, sequenced in a study of Ad26.COV2.S vaccination and SARS-CoV-2 variants. Treatment described: some 20 received Ad26.COV2.S at low or high dose, single or two shots; five or six received placebo; per-sample allocation not given. Following the first vaccine or placebo injection, samples were taken on day 63. Clones were sequenced by immunoSEQ multiplex PCR, and TCRdb holds only the in-frame ones, with some missing. The profile shows about 370,000 clones, about nine tenths of them singletons. The input for sequencing was peripheral blood, taken in a trial of Ad26.COV2.S vaccine versus placebo. The receptor source for this set is a person between 18 and 65 years old who received the Ad26.COV2.S COVID-19 vaccine or a placebo.

This chain connects TRBV16 to TRBJ1-1; D possibly corresponds to TRBD1 (5 bases). V dropped 2 bases and J dropped 7 bases, with 14 bases sitting between them. The CDR3 is made up of 14 amino acids. Germline V gene lookup returns CDR1 KGHSY and CDR2 FQNENV. CDR3 protein: CASSQGRVGGEAFF. CDR3 nucleotides: TGTGCCAGCAGCCAAGGTCGGGTCGGGGGTGAAGCTTTCTTT.

This clone appeared a single time. This chain uses TRBV27 with TRBJ2-4, with TRBD1 matching 7 bases. The CDR3 is 13 residues long. CDR1 and CDR2 (germline): MNHEY, SMNVEV (reference sequence). With V trimmed by 4 bases and J by 4 bases, 1 base remained unmatched. The CDR3 loop reads CASSWGQKNIQYF. As DNA, the CDR3 is TGTGCCAGCAGTTGGGGACAGAAAAACATTCAGTACTTC.

The genes are TRBV10-2 and TRBJ1-2, with D uncertain. Trimming cost V 8 bases and J 8 bases, with 15 bases left between them. There are 12 residues in the CDR3. Germline CDR1 and CDR2: WSHSY and SAAADI. This chain's CDR3 is CASGRTTGGYTF. The CDR3 DNA sequence: TGCGCCAGCGGACGGACGACGGGGGGCTACACCTTC.